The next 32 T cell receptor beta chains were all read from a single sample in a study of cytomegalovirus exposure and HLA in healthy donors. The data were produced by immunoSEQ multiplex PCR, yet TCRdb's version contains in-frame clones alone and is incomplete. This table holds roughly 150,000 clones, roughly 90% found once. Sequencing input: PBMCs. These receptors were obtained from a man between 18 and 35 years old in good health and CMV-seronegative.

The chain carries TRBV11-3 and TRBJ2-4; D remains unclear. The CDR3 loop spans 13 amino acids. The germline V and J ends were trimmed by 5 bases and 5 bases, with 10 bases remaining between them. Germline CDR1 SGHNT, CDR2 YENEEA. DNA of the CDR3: TGTGCCAGCAGCCTACAAGGAGAAAACATTCAGTACTTC. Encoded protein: CASSLQGENIQYF.

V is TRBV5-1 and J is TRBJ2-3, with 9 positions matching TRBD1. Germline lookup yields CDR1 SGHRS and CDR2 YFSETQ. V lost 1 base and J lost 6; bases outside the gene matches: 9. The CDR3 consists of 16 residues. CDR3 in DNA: TGCGCCAGCAGCTTGACCGGGACAGGGTATCGGGATACGCAGTATTTT. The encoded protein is CASSLTGTGYRDTQYF.

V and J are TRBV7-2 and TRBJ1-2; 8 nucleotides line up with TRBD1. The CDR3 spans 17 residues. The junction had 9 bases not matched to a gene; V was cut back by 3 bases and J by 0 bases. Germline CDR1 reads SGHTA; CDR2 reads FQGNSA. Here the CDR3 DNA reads TGTGCCAGCAGCTTCTGGGACAGGCAGCGGACTAACTATGGCTACACCTTC. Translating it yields CASSFWDRQRTNYGYTF.

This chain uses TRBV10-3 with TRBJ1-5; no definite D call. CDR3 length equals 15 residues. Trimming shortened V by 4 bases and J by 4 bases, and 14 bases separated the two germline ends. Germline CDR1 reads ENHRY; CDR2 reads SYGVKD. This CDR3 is CAISGHREGNQPQHF. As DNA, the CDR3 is TGTGCCATCAGTGGTCACCGGGAGGGTAATCAGCCCCAGCATTTT.

The CDR3 sequence: CASSYSEGLNTEAFF. The CDR3 DNA follows: TGTGCCAGCAGTTACTCGGAGGGCCTGAACACTGAAGCTTTCTTT. The rearrangement links TRBV6-5 to TRBJ1-1; no definite D call. The CDR3 length is 15 residues. V lost 0 bases, J lost 0 bases, and 8 bases lay in between. The germline V gene encodes CDR1 MNHEY and CDR2 SVGAGI.

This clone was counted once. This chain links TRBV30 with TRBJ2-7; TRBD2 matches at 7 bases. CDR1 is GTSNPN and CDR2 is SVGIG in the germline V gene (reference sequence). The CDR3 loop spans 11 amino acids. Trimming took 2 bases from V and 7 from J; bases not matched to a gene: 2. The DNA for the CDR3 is TGTGCCTGGAGTTTGGGGGGGGAGCAGTACGTC. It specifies CAWSLGGEQYV.

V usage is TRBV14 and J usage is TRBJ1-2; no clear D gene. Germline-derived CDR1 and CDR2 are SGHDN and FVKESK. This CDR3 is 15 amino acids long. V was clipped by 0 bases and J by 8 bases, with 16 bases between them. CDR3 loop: CASSQDLREVRGYTF. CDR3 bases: TGTGCCAGCAGCCAAGATCTAAGGGAGGTGAGGGGCTACACCTTC.

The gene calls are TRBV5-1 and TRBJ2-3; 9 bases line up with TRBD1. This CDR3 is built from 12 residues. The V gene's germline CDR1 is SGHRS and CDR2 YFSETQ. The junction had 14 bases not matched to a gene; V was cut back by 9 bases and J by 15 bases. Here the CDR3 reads CATTKSGGQGYF. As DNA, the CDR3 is TGCGCCACGACCAAATCGGGGGGACAGGGTTATTTT.

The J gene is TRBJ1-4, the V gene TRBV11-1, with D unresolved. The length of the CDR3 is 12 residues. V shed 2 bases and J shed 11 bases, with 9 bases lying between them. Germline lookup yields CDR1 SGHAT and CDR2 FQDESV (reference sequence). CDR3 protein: CASSLPGQKLFF. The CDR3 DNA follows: TGTGCCAGCAGCTTACCGGGTCAGAAACTGTTTTTT.

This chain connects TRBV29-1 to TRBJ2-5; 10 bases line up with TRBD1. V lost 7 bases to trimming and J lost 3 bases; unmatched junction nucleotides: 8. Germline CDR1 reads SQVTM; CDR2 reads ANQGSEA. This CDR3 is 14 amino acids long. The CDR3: CSGARGTGEETQYF. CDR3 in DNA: TGCAGCGGTGCACGTGGGACAGGGGAAGAGACCCAGTACTTC.

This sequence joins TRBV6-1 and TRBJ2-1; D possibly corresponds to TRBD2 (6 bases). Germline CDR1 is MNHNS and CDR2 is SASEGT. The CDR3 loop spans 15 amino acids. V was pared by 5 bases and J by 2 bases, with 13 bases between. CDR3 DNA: TGTGCCAGCAGTTTGGAGGAGGGCCCCTACAATGAGCAGTTCTTC. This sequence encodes CASSLEEGPYNEQFF.

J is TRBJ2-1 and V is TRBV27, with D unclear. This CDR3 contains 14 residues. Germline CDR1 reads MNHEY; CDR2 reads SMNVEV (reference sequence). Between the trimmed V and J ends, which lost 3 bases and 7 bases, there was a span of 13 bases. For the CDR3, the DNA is TGTGCCAGCAGTTTTGTGCCGATACGGAATGAGCAGTTCTTC. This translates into CASSFVPIRNEQFF.

The CDR3 here is CASSAVGQGNSPLHF. DNA of the CDR3: TGCGCCAGCAGCGCAGTGGGACAGGGCAATTCACCCCTCCACTTT. This chain joins TRBV10-2 and TRBJ1-6; TRBD1 aligns across 9 bases. Germline V gene sequence: CDR1 WSHSY, CDR2 SAAADI. V gave up 6 bases and J gave up 7 bases; unmatched junction bases: 7. This CDR3 has 15 residues.

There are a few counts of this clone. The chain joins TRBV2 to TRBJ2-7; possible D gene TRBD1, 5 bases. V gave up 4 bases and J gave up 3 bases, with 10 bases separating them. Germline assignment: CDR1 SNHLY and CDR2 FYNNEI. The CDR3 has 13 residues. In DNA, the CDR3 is TGTGCCAGCAGTGCACTTCAGGGCTACGAGCAGTACTTC. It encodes CASSALQGYEQYF.

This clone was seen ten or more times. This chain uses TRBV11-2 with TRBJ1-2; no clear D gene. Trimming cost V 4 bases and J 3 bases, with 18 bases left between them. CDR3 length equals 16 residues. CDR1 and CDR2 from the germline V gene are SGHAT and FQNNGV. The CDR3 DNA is TGTGCCAGCAGCTCTGCTGGCCGCGAGGGTGACTATGGCTACACCTTC. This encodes CASSSAGREGDYGYTF.

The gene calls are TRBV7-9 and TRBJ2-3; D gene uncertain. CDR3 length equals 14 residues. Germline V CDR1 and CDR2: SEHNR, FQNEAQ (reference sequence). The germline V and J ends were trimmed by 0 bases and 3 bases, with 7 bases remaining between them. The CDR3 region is CASSLAVGTDTQYF. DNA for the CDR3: TGTGCCAGCAGCTTAGCGGTCGGGACAGATACGCAGTATTTT.

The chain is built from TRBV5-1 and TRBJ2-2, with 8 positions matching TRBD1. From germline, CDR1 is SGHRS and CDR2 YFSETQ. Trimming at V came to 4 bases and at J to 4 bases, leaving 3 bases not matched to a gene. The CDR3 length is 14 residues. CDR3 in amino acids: CASSPTGVTGELFF. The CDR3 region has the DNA TGCGCCAGCAGCCCGACAGGGGTCACCGGGGAGCTGTTTTTT.

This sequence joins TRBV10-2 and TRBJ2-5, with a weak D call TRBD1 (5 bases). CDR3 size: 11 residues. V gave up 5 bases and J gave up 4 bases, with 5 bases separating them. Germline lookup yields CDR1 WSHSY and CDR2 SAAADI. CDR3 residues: CASSRGETQYF. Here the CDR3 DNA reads TGCGCCAGCAGTAGGGGAGAGACCCAGTACTTC.

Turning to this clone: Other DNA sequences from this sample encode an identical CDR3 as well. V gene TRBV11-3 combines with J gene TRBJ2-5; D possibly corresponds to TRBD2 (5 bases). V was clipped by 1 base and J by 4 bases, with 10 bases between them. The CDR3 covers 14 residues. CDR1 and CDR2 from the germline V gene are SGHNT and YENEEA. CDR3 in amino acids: CASSLGAGRETQYF. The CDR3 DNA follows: TGTGCCAGCAGCTTAGGTGCGGGTCGAGAGACCCAGTACTTC.

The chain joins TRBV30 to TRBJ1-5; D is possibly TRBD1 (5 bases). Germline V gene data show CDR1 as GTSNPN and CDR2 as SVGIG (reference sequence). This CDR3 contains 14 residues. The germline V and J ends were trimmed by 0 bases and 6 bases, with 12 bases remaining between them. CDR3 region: CAWSVSLGGQPQHF. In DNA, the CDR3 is TGTGCCTGGAGTGTGTCTTTGGGGGGTCAGCCCCAGCATTTT.

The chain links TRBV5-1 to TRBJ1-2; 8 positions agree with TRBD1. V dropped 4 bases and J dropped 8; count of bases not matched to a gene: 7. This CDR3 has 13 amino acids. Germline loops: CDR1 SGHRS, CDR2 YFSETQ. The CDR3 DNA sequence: TGCGCCAGCAGCGTTGTGGACAGGGAGGGCTACACCTTC. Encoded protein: CASSVVDREGYTF.

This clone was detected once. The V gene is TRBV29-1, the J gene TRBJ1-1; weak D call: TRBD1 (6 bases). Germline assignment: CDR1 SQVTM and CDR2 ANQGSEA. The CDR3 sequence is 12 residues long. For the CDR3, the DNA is TGCAGTGGGGGCGCGGGGAACACTGAAGCTTTCTTT. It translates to CSGGAGNTEAFF.

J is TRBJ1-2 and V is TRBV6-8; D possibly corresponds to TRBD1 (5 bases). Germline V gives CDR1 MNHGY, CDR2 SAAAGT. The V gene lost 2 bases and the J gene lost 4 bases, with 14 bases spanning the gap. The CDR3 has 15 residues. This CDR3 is CASSYTPRVFYGYTF. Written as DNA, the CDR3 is TGTGCCAGCAGTTACACACCCAGGGTTTTCTATGGCTACACCTTC.

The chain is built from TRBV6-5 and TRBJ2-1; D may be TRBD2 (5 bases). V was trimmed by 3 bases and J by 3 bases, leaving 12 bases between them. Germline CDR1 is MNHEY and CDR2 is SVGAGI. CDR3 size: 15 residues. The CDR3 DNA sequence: TGTGCCAGCAGTTATTCGGGATTAAGCTACAATGAGCAGTTCTTC. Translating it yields CASSYSGLSYNEQFF.

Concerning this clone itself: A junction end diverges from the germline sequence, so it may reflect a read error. CDR3 DNA sequence: TGTGCCAGCGCCCCCATTGTCGGTGACAGGGAGGTTGGGGCTTTT. This gives the protein CASAPIVGDREVGAF. This sequence joins TRBV28 and TRBJ1-4; 7 bases match TRBD1. The CDR3 contains 15 residues. The germline CDR1 and CDR2 sequences are MDHEN and SYDVKM.

CDR3 DNA: TGTGCCAGCAGCTTAGAGCGGGGCGGTTACGAGCAGTACTTC. As protein: CASSLERGGYEQYF. V is TRBV13 and J is TRBJ2-7; 7 bases line up with TRBD2. Unmatched junction bases numbered 4, after V lost 1 base and J lost 4 bases. The germline V gene has CDR1 PRHDT and CDR2 FYEKMQ (reference sequence). The CDR3 runs to 14 residues.

The DNA for the CDR3 is TGTGCCAGCAGTCCCACAGCATATAGCAATCAGCCCCAGCATTTT. It codes for CASSPTAYSNQPQHF. V and J are TRBV25-1 and TRBJ1-5; D is undetermined. The CDR3 has 15 residues. V was clipped by 5 bases and J by 0 bases, with 11 bases between them. Germline V gives CDR1 MGHDK, CDR2 SYGVNS.

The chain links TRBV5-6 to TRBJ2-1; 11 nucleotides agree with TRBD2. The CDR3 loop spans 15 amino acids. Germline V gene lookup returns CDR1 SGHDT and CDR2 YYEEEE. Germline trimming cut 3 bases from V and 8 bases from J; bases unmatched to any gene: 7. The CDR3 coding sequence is TGTGCCAGCAGCTACCTAGCGGGAGGATTGGATGAGCAGTTCTTC. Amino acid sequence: CASSYLAGGLDEQFF.

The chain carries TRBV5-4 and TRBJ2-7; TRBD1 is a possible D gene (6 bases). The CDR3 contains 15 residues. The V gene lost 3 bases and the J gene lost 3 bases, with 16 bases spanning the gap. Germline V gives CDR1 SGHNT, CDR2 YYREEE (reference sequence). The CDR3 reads CASSYQTGHNYEQYF. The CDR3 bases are TGTGCCAGCAGCTACCAAACAGGGCACAACTACGAGCAGTACTTC.

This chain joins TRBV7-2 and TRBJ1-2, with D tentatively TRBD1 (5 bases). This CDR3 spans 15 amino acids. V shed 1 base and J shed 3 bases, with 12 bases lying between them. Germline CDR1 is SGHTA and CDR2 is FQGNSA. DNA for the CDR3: TGTGCCAGCAGCTTAGAGTCAGGGACTTACTATGGCTACACCTTC. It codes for CASSLESGTYYGYTF.

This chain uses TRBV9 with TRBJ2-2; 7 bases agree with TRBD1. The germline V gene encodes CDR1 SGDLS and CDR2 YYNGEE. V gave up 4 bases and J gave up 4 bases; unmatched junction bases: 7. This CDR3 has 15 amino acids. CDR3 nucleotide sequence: TGTGCCAGCAGCCCGGACAGGAGCGTCACCGGGGAGCTGTTTTTT. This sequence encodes CASSPDRSVTGELFF. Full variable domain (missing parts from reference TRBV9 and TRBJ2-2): DSGVTQTPKHLITATGQRVTLRCSPRSGDLSVYWYQQSLDQGLQFLIQYYNGEERAKGNILERFSAQQFPDLHSELNLSSLELGDSALYFCASSPDRSVTGELFFGEGSRLTVL.

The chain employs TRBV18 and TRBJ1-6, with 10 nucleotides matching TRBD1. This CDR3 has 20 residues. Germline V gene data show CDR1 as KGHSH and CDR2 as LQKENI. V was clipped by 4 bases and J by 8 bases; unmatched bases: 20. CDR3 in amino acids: CASSHLFAPGTGVGDSPLHF. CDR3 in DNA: TGTGCCAGCTCACACCTCTTCGCCCCCGGGACAGGGGTAGGAGATTCACCCCTCCACTTT. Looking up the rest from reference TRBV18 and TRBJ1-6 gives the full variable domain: NAGVMQNPRHLVRRRGQEARLRCSPMKGHSHVYWYRQLPEEGLKFMVYLQKENIIDESGMPKERFSAEFPKEGPSILRIQQVVRGDSAAYFCASSHLFAPGTGVGDSPLHFGNGTRLTVT.